This TCR beta chain was found in a study of beta chain features in type 1 diabetes. Germline V CDR1 and CDR2: MDHEN, SYDVKM. V was pared by 5 bases and J by 9 bases, with 11 bases of the junction left unmatched. The CDR3 is 16 residues long. Overall study results and limits: When VDJ junctions were examined, type 1 diabetes patients showed fewer insertions and more deletions.

This clone has a handful of counts. Its antigen is still unknown. Reverse transcription of all isolated RNA meant that expressed TCRB transcripts were sequenced. The repertoire was sequenced with immunoSEQ multiplex PCR; TCRdb's copy has only in-frame clones and lacks some. Counted here are some 99,000 clones, 30% to 50% occurring once; the ten biggest clones make up 0.06% to 0.075%. Cells sorted by CD45RO/CCR7/CD25/CD127/CD95/CD27 comprised CD4+ naive, central memory, regulatory and stem cell-like memory cells. Sequences were obtained from stem cell memory CD4+ T cells from blood. The sequence was obtained from a woman aged 18-30 years in good health. The chain links TRBV28 to TRBJ2-1, with 12 bases identical to TRBD2. In DNA, the CDR3 is TGTGCCAGCAGTCCAACGCTAGCGGGAGGGGGAACTGAGCAGTTCTTC. This gives the protein CASSPTLAGGGTEQFF.